This T cell receptor (beta chain) is drawn from a study of cytomegalovirus exposure and HLA in healthy donors. General study points: Several of the most significant clusters were apparently associated with common viral pathogens in a later analysis. 150 or so TCR beta chains were listed as cytomegalovirus-associated. Reportedly, a later analysis found an Asian-associated ancestry cluster had fewer N-insertions than the roughly 630-donor mean.

V shed 5 bases and J 4 bases; nucleotides not matched to a gene: 7. This CDR3 is 15 amino acids long. Germline lookup yields CDR1 SGHNT and CDR2 YENEEA. PCR involved 60 Vbeta and 13 Jbeta primers. The protocol was immunoSEQ multiplex PCR, while the TCRdb copy is restricted to in-frame clones and leaves out a portion. Here the sample spans approximately 160,000 clones, almost 85% being singletons. Remarks on this clone: Its antigen is as yet unknown.

The specimen was PBMCs. V is TRBV11-3 and J is TRBJ2-1; 8 nucleotides line up with TRBD2. This TCR was recovered from a man in his thirties or forties in good health and CMV-seropositive. The CDR3 DNA follows: TGTGCCAGCAGCCCCGGGAAGCGGGGGTACAATGAGCAGTTCTTC. Encoded protein: CASSPGKRGYNEQFF.